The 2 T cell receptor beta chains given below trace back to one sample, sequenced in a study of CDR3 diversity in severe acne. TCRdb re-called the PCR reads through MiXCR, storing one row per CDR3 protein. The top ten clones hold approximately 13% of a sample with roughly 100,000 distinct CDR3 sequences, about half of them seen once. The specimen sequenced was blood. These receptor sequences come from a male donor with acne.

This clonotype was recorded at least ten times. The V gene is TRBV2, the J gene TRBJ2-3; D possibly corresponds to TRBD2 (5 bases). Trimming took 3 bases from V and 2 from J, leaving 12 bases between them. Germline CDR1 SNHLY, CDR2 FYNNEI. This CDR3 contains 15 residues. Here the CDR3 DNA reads TGTGCCAGCAGTGACCCCGGGGAGCCCACAGATACGCAGTATTTT. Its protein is CASSDPGEPTDTQYF.

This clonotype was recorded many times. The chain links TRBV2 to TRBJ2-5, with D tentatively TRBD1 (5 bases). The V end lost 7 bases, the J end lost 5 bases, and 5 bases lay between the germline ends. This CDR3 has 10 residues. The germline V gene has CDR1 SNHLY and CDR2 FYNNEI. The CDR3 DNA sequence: TGTGCCAGCACAGGGGAGACCCAGTACTTC. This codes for CASTGETQYF.